The 4 T cell receptor beta chains reported below all come from one sample, sequenced in a study of shared clonotypes between healthy human individuals. Sequenced by immunoSEQ multiplex PCR; TCRdb stores in-frame clones only, minus some. The sample carries hundreds of thousands of clones, roughly 95% recorded once. Sequencing was carried out using naive CD4+ T cells sorted from blood. As for subset: CD45RA+ positively selected. These receptors were taken from a woman under 40 in good health.

The chain couples TRBV7-2 to TRBJ1-5, with D maybe TRBD1 (5 bases). This CDR3 comprises 16 residues. Germline lookup yields CDR1 SGHTA and CDR2 FQGNSA. Trimming left V 1 base short and J 1 base short, with 11 bases between. This chain's CDR3 is CASSLGAQGSNQPQHF. CDR3 in DNA: TGTGCCAGCAGCTTAGGGGCCCAGGGCAGCAATCAGCCCCAGCATTTT.

The J gene is TRBJ2-1, the V gene TRBV11-3, with 10 bases matching TRBD2. Per germline, CDR1 SGHNT and CDR2 YENEEA. With V trimmed by 1 base and J by 4 bases, 4 bases remained unmatched. CDR3 size: 16 residues. Here the CDR3 reads CASSLGLAGAYNEQFF. The CDR3 DNA sequence: TGTGCCAGCAGCTTAGGGCTAGCGGGAGCGTACAATGAGCAGTTCTTC.

The rearrangement links TRBV5-1 to TRBJ2-3; perhaps TRBD2 as D (5 bases). In germline, CDR1 is SGHRS, CDR2 YFSETQ. CDR3 length: 15 amino acids. The V and J ends lost 0 bases and 4 bases respectively, with 12 bases between them. CDR3 DNA: TGCGCCAGCAGCTTGGCCCCGGGATCCCCAGATACGCAGTATTTT. Translation gives CASSLAPGSPDTQYF.

The chain's CDR3 is CASSELAGVGNEQFF. The CDR3 region has the DNA TGTGCCAGCAGTGAACTAGCGGGGGTAGGAAATGAGCAGTTCTTC. The chain employs TRBV6-4 and TRBJ2-1; 11 positions match TRBD2. This CDR3 region has 15 residues. In germline, CDR1 is MRHNA, CDR2 SNTAGT. Trimming took 3 bases from V and 7 from J; bases not matched to a gene: 5.